Listed here is a single T cell receptor beta chain. No antigen is known for it. The record has no base qualities; no much larger clone is one base away. Distinct nucleotide sequences in the sample also encode this CDR3. These data come from a study of cytomegalovirus exposure and HLA in healthy donors (dated by TCRdb to 2016 to 2017). Broadly, across the study: According to an earlier analysis of 587 of the donors, 150 million to 200 million T cells yielded over 100 million unique TCR beta sequences and about 300 Gb of sequence data. In the later analysis, no new phenotypic data were used to find candidate immune exposures; instead, reliance was placed on TCR beta sequences and their occurrence across donors. The T cell repertoires of around 730 subjects were profiled by immunosequencing and related to cytomegalovirus serostatus. The number of donors typed differed by locus, with about 629-640 for A, B, C, DRB1 and DQB1, around 520 for DQA1, 606 for DPA1, and 450 to 480 for DPB1. In an earlier analysis of over 550 of the donors, high-throughput TCR beta sequencing was used to judge whether each TCR beta V gene segment behaved as functional or pseudogenic. Among almost 400 genotyped donors of the cohort, an average of 235,054 unique TCR beta nucleotide sequences were sequenced per donor, roughly 20% of them non-productive. The study aimed to test whether cataloging public T cell receptors could reveal signatures of past pathogen exposure. To predict cytomegalovirus infection status, the study brought together high-throughput TCR immunosequencing, statistical association of individual TCRs with disease status, and machine learning. A later analysis re-examined previously published TCR beta repertoires from hundreds of donors and added high-resolution HLA genotyping to investigate patterns of TCR occurrence. Alongside the repertoire data, information on donor age, sex, ethnicity and CMV serostatus was compiled. All discovery cohort repertoires had been generated on a single sequencing platform. An early release that covered about 640 HLA-typed donors contained 250 to 350 gigabases of sequencing data and 65 million to 100 million unique TCR sequences. Besides the first cohort of around 670 subjects, a separate validation cohort made up of roughly 130 different subjects was used. Because of strong linkage in the cohort, five DR-DQ haplotypes were treated as single units for association and clustering. A later genetic analysis took genome-wide SNP genotypes for about three fifths of the 666 donors and used that subset as a discovery cohort. HLA typing included class I and class II loci at four-digit resolution. Of the roughly 390 genotyped donors, approximately 83% fell in the genetic ancestry cluster associated with self-reported Caucasian donors. General conclusions and limits of the study: Only TCR beta chains were sequenced in this cohort, and the absence of alpha or paired-chain data limited detectable features. Because some donors lacked HLA typing at each locus, the association tests relied only on the typed subset. Most TCR sequences were seen in very few donors, while some public TCRs were found in many individuals. A further reported finding was that TCR beta sequences accurately predicted the HLA-A and HLA-B alleles for most subjects in the first cohort. In a later analysis, HLA-associated TCR beta chains showed more clonal expansion and lower generation probabilities than non-associated chains that were equally common. An earlier analysis of approximately 540 of the donors showed that most TCR beta V segments appeared in productive rearrangements either about 87% or about 30% of the time, which broadly matched IMGT annotations. Because counts were too low, about 18 rarely observed V segments, including chromosome 9 orphons, were left out of the earlier analysis of 500 to 650 of the donors. Compared with the approximately 670-donor mean, donors in an Asian-associated ancestry cluster had fewer N-insertions in productive TCRs, according to a later genetic analysis. A later analysis associated about 18,000 TCR beta sequences with specific HLA alleles at a false discovery rate of 0.05. A few of the identified cytomegalovirus-associated TCR beta chains were confirmed in vitro to be specific for cytomegalovirus antigens. The sequencing pipeline was judged likely to have produced a cluster of highly shared sequence variants as a technical artifact. Several of the top co-occurrence clusters appeared to be linked to parvovirus B19, influenza, CMV and Epstein-Barr virus, according to a later analysis. According to a later analysis, most CMV-associated TCR beta chains appeared to be HLA-restricted, and the HLA associations seemed to be driven largely by CMV exposure. When HLA alleles, especially DR and DQ, strongly co-occurred, attributing TCR associations to individual alleles was difficult. Some IMGT-functional V segments, including TRBV6-2 and TRBV6-3, could not be distinguished by the 87-base-pair reads and were therefore excluded. The authors suggested that the approach could potentially be generalized to other disease states and immunological phenotypes. A later genetic analysis associated a missense DCLRE1C variant with V-gene and J-gene trimming of TCR beta chains, and an independent cohort replicated the association. The presence/absence analyses assumed that sequencing depth was roughly uniform across donors, and that assumption may not be true. Cytomegalovirus status was reported to be diagnosed by the classifier with high specificity and sensitivity in both the original and validation cohorts. According to a later analysis, TCR association rates differed among HLA loci, with DRB1 alleles showing the most associated TCRs and HLA-C alleles showing the fewest. Immune exposure information for the cohort was limited to CMV serostatus. Linkage disequilibrium might explain the correlated functional status among segregating V segments, but an unknown experimental factor could not be excluded. In the study, some 180 TCR beta chains were listed as associated with cytomegalovirus.

Libraries came from the immunoSEQ multiplex PCR assay. The multiplex PCR relied on a mix of 60 forward primers for TCR Vbeta segments and 13 reverse primers for TCR Jbeta segments. The CDR3 region of rearranged TCR beta genes was amplified from genomic DNA by a multiplex PCR assay. The amplified TCR beta libraries were sequenced on the Illumina HiSeq System as 87-base-pair reads. Concerning the study's data processing: In a later analysis, some 80 million unique TCR beta chains were counted across the approximately 620 repertoires, and roughly 11 million of these chains were shared by at least two donors. To remove PCR and sequencing errors, raw reads were error-corrected and collapsed into unique sequences using a nearest-neighbor algorithm that merged closely related sequences. V, D and J gene segments were assigned by aligning CDR3 sequences to IMGT reference sequences. Each retained sequence needed at least a six-nucleotide match to both a V gene segment and a J gene segment. A rearrangement counted as productive if the CDR3 had no stop codons and remained in frame with V and J, and every other rearrangement counted as non-productive. Following IMGT convention, CDR3 was defined as the stretch from the second conserved V-encoded cysteine to the conserved J-encoded phenylalanine. In an earlier analysis of 587 of the donors, sequences lacking an unambiguous match to a single V gene segment were excluded. In an earlier analysis of roughly 500 of the donors, V segments were called functional above 56.7% productive rearrangements and were called segregating when the between-donor standard deviation exceeded 5%. A statistical classification framework was developed to diagnose cytomegalovirus status using the catalog of TCR beta chain sequences. V and J gene assignment, in a later analysis, came from comparing TCR nucleotide sequences with IMGT/GENE-DB human TR gene sequences. A later analysis assigned CDR3 sequences and most-parsimonious VDJ recombination scenarios with the TCRdist pipeline. In a later analysis, each TCR beta chain was defined by its CDR3 amino acid sequence together with its V-gene family, and reads without a unique V-gene family were excluded. As a way to deal with suspected cross-contamination and a sequencing artifact, a later analysis dropped under 600 nucleotide sequences that were highly shared and had low generation probability. In a later analysis, a clonal expansion index for each public chain was calculated from normalized within-repertoire ranks of inferred template counts. In a later analysis, generation probabilities were computed using a VDJ recombination model fitted to out-of-frame rearrangements, and the results were checked against IGoR. Hypergeometric tests were used in a later analysis to score TCR-TCR, TCR-HLA and TCR-CMV co-occurrence, with a repertoire-size bias correction applied to the TCR pairs. To estimate false discovery rates, a later analysis permuted the HLA or CMV assignments 20 times. In a later analysis, co-occurring TCRs were grouped with DBSCAN, and TCRdist sequence similarity was added when clustering was performed within HLA-allele-positive subsets. Co-occurrence clustering excluded repertoires with fewer than 30,000 or more than 120,000 public chains, plus five with anomalous nucleotide sharing. TCRdb provides this immuneACCESS table in a form limited to in-frame rearrangements. Some clones are lacking; in checked studies, under half of them reflect an unresolved V gene, and why the rest are absent is not known. That table gives V, J and clone size, and the DNA gave D and trimming. The sample data list over 150,000 clones, and roughly three quarters of these were observed just once. The ten top clones hold roughly 13% of the sample.

Germline trimming: 5 bases from V, 6 bases from J; junction bases outside gene matches: 20. The CDR3 has 19 amino acids, counting the end cysteine and phenylalanine. The only DNA kept is the CDR3, 57 bases in frame from the first base. CDR1 and CDR2, looked up from the germline V gene (reference sequence), are SEHNR and FQNEAQ. The cohort consisted of hundreds of healthy bone marrow donors. All cohort members were sampled while nominally healthy, although unrecorded immune exposures were likely present. The donor was CMV seropositive and belonged to the group of 250 to 300 seropositive cohort members. Every donor gave a peripheral blood sample, and the peripheral blood mononuclear cells from that sample were used for TCR beta sequencing. Genomic DNA was extracted from the blood cell samples with the Qiagen DNeasy Blood Extraction Kit.

This sequence originates from a man in his thirties or forties in good health and CMV-seropositive. Sequenced material: PBMCs. The chain is made from TRBV7-9 and TRBJ2-1, with 9 junctional bases fitting TRBD1. The CDR3 here reads CASSRPGQGWVAVRNEQFF. The base sequence is TGTGCCAGCAGCCGCCCGGGACAGGGTTGGGTGGCAGTCCGCAATGAGCAGTTCTTC.